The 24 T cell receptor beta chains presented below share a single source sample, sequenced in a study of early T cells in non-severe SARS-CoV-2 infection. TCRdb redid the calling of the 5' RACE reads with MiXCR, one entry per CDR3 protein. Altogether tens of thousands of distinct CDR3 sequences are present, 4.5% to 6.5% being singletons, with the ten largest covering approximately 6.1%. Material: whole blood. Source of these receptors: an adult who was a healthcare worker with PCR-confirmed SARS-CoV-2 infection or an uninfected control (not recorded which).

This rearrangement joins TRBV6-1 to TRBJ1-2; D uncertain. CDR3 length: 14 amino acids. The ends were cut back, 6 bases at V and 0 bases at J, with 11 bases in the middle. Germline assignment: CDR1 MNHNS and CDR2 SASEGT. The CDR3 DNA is TGTGCCAGCAGCCGGGAGGCAACTAACTATGGCTACACCTTC. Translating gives CASSREATNYGYTF.

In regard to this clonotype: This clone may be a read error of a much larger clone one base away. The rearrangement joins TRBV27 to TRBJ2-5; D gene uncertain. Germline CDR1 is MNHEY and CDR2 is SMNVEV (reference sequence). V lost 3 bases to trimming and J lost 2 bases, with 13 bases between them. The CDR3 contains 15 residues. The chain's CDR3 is CASSFGVGPQETQYF. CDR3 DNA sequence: TGTGCCAGCAGTTTTGGGGTAGGACCGCAAGAGACCCAGTACTTC.

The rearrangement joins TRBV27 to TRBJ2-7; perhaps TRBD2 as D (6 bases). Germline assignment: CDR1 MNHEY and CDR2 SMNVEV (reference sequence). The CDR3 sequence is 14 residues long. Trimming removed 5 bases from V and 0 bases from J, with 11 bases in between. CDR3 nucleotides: TGTGCCAGCAGTGGGGGGTGGAGCTCCTACGAGCAGTACTTC. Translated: CASSGGWSSYEQYF.

DNA of the CDR3: TGTGCCAGCAGTTATAGGTCCCCACTACTCTCCCAAGAGACCCAGTACTTC. Encoded protein: CASSYRSPLLSQETQYF. The chain combines TRBV6-6 with TRBJ2-5; D unresolved. Germline V CDR1 and CDR2: MNHNY, SVGAGI (reference sequence). Trimming pared 3 bases from V and 1 base from J, leaving 18 bases between. This CDR3 contains 17 residues.

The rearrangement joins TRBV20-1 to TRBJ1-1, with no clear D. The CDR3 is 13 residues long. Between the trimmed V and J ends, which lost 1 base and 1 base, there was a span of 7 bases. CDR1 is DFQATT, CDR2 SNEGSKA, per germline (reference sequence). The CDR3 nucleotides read TGCAGTGCTAGAGGGAGCGGGAACACTGAAGCTTTCTTT. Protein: CSARGSGNTEAFF.

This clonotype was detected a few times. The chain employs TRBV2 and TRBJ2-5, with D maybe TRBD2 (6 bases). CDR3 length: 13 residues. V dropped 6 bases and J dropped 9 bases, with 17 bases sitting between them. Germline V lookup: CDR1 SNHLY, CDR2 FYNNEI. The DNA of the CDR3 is TGTGCCAGCAGATCGGGACTCCCGGTTTCCCAGTACTTC. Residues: CASRSGLPVSQYF. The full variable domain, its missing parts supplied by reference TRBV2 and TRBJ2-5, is EPEVTQTPSHQVTQMGQEVILRCVPISNHLYFYWYRQILGQKVEFLVSFYNNEISEKSEIFDDQFSVERPDGSNFTLKIRSTKLEDSAMYFCASRSGLPVSQYFGPGTRLLVL.

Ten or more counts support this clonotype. For the CDR3, the DNA is TGTGCCAGCAGTGAAACCAGCAGGGGCCACAATGAGCAGTTCTTC. It translates to CASSETSRGHNEQFF. This chain uses TRBV25-1 with TRBJ2-1, with D possibly TRBD1 on 6 matching bases. Germline CDR1 reads MGHDK; CDR2 reads SYGVNS. V lost 2 bases to trimming and J lost 5 bases, with 13 bases between them. The CDR3 runs 15 residues.

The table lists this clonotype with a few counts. CDR3 sequence: CASSRRPSGGNEQYF. Written as DNA, the CDR3 is TGTGCCAGCAGCCGCCGGCCTAGCGGAGGCAACGAGCAGTACTTC. V usage is TRBV7-2 and J usage is TRBJ2-7; TRBD2 aligns across 7 bases. The CDR3 is 15 residues long. CDR1 SGHTA and CDR2 FQGNSA come from the germline V gene. The V segment lost 5 bases and the J segment 5 bases; nucleotides outside the gene matches: 12.

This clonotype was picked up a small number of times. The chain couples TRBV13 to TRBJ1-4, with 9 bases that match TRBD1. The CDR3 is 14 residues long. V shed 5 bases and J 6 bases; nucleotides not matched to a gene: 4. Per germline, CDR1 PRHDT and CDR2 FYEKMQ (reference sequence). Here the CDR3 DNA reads TGTGCCAGCAGCCCGGGACAGGGAGATGAAAAACTGTTTTTT. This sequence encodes CASSPGQGDEKLFF. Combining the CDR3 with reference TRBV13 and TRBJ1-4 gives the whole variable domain AAGVIQSPRHLIKEKRETATLKCYPIPRHDTVYWYQQGPGQDPQFLISFYEKMQSDKGSIPDRFSAQQFSDYHSELNMSSLELGDSALYFCASSPGQGDEKLFFGSGTQLSVL.

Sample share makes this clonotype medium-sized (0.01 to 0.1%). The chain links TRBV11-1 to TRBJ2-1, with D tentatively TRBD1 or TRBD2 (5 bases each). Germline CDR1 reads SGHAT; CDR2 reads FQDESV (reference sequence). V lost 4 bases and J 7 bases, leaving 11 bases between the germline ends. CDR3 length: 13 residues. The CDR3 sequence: CASSSGPGNEQFF. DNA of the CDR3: TGTGCCAGCAGCTCGGGGCCCGGGAATGAGCAGTTCTTC.

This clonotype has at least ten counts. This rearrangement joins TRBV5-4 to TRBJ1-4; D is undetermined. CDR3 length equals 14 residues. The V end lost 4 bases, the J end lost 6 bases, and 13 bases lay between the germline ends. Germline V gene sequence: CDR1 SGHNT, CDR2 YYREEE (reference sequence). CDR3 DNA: TGTGCCAGCAGCGAGGGCGGACGGGATGAAAAACTGTTTTTT. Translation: CASSEGGRDEKLFF.

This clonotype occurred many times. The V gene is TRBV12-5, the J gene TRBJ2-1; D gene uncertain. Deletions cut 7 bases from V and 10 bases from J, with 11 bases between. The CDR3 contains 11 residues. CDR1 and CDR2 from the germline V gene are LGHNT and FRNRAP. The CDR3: CASAQDGEQFF. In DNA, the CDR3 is TGTGCTAGTGCCCAAGATGGGGAGCAGTTCTTC.

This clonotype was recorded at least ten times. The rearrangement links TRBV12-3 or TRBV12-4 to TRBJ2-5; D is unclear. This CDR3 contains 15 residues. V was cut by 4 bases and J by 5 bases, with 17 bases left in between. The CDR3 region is CASSSLGPAGETQYF. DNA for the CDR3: TGTGCCAGCAGTTCCCTCGGACCTGCTGGTGAGACCCAGTACTTC.

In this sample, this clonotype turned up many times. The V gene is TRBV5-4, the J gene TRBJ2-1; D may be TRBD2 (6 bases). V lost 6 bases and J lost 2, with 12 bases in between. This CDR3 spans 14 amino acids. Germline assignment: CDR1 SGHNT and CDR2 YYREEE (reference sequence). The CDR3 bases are TGTGCCAGCATCCGTAGCGGAACCTACAATGAGCAGTTCTTC. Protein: CASIRSGTYNEQFF.

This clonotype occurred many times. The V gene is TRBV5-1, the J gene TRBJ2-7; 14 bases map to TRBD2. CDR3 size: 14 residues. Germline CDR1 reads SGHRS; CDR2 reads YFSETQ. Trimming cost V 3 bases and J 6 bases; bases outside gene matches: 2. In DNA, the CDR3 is TGCGCCAGCAGCTCGGGACTAGCGGGAGTCGAGCAGTACTTC. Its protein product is CASSSGLAGVEQYF.

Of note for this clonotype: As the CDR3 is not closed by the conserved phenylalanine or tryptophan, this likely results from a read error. The CDR3 region is CAIRTSGRGSNEQFS. CDR3 nucleotides: TGTGCCATCAGGACTAGCGGGAGAGGGAGCAATGAGCAGTTCTCC. The rearrangement joins TRBV10-3 to TRBJ2-1, with 12 bases aligning to TRBD2. The CDR3 is 15 residues long. Germline CDR1 reads ENHRY; CDR2 reads SYGVKD. Losses at the gene ends were 6 bases for V and 6 bases for J; bases not matched to a gene: 6.

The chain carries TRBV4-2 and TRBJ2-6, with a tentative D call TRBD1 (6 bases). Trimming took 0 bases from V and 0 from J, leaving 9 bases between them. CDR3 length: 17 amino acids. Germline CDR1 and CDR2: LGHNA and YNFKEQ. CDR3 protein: CASSQEDSRSGANVLTF. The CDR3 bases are TGTGCCAGCAGCCAAGAGGACAGCCGCTCTGGGGCCAACGTCCTGACTTTC.

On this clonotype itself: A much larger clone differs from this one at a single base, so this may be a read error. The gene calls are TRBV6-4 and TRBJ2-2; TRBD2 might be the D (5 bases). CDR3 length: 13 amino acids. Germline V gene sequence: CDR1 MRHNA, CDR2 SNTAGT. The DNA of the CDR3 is TGTGCCAGCAGTGAGGGGAACACCGGGGAGCCGTTTTTT. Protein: CASSEGNTGEPFF.

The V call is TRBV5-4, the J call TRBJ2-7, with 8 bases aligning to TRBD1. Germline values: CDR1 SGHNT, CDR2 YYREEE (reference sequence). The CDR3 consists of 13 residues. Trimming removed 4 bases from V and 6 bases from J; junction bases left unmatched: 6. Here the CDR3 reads CASSLTGGSEQYF. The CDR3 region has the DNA TGTGCCAGCAGCCTCACAGGGGGAAGCGAGCAGTACTTC.

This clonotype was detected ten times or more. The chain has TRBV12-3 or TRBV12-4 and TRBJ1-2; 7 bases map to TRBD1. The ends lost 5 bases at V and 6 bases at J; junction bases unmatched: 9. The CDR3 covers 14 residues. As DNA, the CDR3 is TGTGCCAGCAGTCCTCAGACAGGGTTCCATGGCTACACCTTC. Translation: CASSPQTGFHGYTF.

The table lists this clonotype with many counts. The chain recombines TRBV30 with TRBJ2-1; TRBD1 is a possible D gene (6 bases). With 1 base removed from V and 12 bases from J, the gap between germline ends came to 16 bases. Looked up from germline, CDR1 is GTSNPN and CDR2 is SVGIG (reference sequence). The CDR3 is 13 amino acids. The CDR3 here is CAWSGLRQAGQFF. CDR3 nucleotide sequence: TGTGCCTGGAGTGGCCTTCGACAGGCAGGGCAGTTCTTC.

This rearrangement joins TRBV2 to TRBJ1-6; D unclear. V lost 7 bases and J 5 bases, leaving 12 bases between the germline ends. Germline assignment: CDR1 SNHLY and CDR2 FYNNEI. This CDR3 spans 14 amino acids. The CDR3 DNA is TGTGCCAGCATAGTTACAGCTAATAATTCACCCCTCCACTTT. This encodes CASIVTANNSPLHF.

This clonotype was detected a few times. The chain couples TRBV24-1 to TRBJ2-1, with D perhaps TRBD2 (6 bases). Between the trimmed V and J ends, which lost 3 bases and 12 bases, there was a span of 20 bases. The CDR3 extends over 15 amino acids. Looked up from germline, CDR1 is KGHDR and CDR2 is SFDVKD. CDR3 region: CATSDALLSGGRQFF. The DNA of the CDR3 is TGTGCCACCAGTGATGCCTTGCTTAGCGGAGGAAGGCAGTTCTTC.

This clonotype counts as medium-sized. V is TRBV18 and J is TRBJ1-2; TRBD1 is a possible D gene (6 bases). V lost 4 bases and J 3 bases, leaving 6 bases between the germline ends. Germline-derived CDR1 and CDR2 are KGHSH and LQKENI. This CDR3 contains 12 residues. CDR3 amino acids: CASSHRDYGYTF. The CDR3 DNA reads TGTGCCAGCTCACACAGGGACTATGGCTACACCTTC.